The clone carrying this TCR beta chain has only a few counts. Its antigen is not known. This sample was taken from a study of T cell repertoires in cytomegalovirus infection. Overall study context: Public signatures in TCR beta pointed to CMV infection and matching HLA type. General study findings and limits: The study identified carriers of CMV plus the relevant HLA from cumulative public TCR beta family frequency.

The germline V gene has CDR1 MDHEN and CDR2 SYDVKM. The CDR3 has 14 amino acids. Trimming cost V 5 bases and J 0 bases, with 10 bases left between them. TCRdb processed the reads anew with MiXCR; each CDR3 protein has one entry. The sample consists of some 200,000 distinct CDR3 sequences, around 20% of them appearing once. V usage is TRBV28 and J usage is TRBJ1-1; weak D call: TRBD1 (5 bases). This TCR derives from a human donor in good health (CMV status not recorded). Some clones in this sample may be carry-over from other donors' samples. Material: PBMCs. CDR3 sequence (DNA): TGTGCCAGCAGTCAAAGACAGCTGAACACTGAAGCTTTCTTT. It is translated as CASSQRQLNTEAFF.